Reported below is one TCR beta chain. The ends were cut back, 5 bases at V and 0 bases at J, with 11 bases in the middle. In germline, CDR1 is LNHNV, CDR2 YYDKDF (reference sequence). The CDR3 totals 16 residues. This sample is drawn from a study of T-cell reconstitution after alpha-beta-depleted transplantation in children. Preparation of the TCRbeta library was carried out with unique molecular identifiers. TCRdb itself ran the PCR reads through MiXCR, one entry per CDR3 protein. The sample yields roughly 350,000 distinct CDR3 sequences, about 9.3% seen once. This TCR derives from a human donor who donated a stem cell graft to a child with acute lymphoblastic leukemia. Sequencing was performed on PBMCs from the stem cell graft donor, taken from the stem cell graft. J is TRBJ2-6 and V is TRBV15; D is ambiguous. The CDR3 sequence: CATSVMVGSGANVLTF. The CDR3 nucleotides read TGTGCCACCAGCGTCATGGTTGGCTCTGGGGCCAACGTCCTGACTTTC.